This T cell receptor (beta chain) was identified in a study of Tregs in tolerant kidney transplant recipients. Whole-study findings and limits: Tregs expanded with activated donor B cells seemed most donor-specific.

The sample holds one count of this clone. Its target is unknown. Measured with immunoSEQ multiplex PCR; TCRdb has only the in-frame clones, and not every one. The data hold 35,000 to 50,000 clones, with 95% to 96% observed a single time. V lost 1 base, J lost 4 bases, and 11 bases lay in between. This CDR3 comprises 15 residues. Germline CDR1 reads LNHNV; CDR2 reads YYDKDF (reference sequence). The chain recombines TRBV15 with TRBJ1-5, with D unclear. Specimen: Tregs from blood cultured with allogeneic cells. The clonotype was recovered from a human donor in good health. The CDR3 loop is CATSRGGSRNQPQHF. The CDR3 DNA sequence: TGTGCCACCAGCAGAGGGGGTTCTAGGAATCAGCCCCAGCATTTT.